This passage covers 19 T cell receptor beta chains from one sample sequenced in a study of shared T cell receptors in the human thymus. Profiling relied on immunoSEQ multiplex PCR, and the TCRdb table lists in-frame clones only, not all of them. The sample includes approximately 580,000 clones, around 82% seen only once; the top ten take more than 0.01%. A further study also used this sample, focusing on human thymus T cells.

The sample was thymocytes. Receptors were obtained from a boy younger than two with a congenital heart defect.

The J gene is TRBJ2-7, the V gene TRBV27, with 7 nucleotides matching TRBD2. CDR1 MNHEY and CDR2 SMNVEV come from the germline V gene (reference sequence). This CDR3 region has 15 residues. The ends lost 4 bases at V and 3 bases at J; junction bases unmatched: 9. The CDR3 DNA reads TGTGCCAGCAGTTCCGGGGCTGGGAGGGTCTACGAGCAGTACTTC. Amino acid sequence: CASSSGAGRVYEQYF.

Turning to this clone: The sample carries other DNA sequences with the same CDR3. CDR3 region: CASSPPTNTGELFF. CDR3 DNA: TGTGCCAGCTCACCACCTACGAACACCGGGGAGCTGTTTTTT. The chain combines TRBV18 with TRBJ2-2; D call uncertain. Germline loops: CDR1 KGHSH, CDR2 LQKENI. V lost 0 bases and J lost 0, with 2 bases in between. This CDR3 region has 14 residues. The whole variable domain, filled in from reference TRBV18 and TRBJ2-2, reads NAGVMQNPRHLVRRRGQEARLRCSPMKGHSHVYWYRQLPEEGLKFMVYLQKENIIDESGMPKERFSAEFPKEGPSILRIQQVVRGDSAAYFCASSPPTNTGELFFGEGSRLTVL.

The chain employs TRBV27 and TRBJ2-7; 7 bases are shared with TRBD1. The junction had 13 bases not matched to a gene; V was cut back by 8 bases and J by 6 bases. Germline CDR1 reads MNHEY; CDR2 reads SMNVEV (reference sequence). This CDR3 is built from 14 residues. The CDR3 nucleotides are TGTGCCAGCCCCTTGACAGGGACGTCTATCGAGCAGTACTTC. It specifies CASPLTGTSIEQYF.

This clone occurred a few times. CDR3: CASCFSGGTSYTGELFF. The CDR3, as DNA: TGTGCCAGCTGTTTCAGTGGCGGGACTTCCTACACCGGGGAGCTGTTTTTT. The V and J genes are TRBV11-2 and TRBJ2-2; TRBD2 might be the D (6 bases). Germline V gene sequence: CDR1 SGHAT, CDR2 FQNNGV. The V gene lost 8 bases and the J gene lost 3 bases, with 22 bases spanning the gap. This CDR3 spans 17 amino acids.

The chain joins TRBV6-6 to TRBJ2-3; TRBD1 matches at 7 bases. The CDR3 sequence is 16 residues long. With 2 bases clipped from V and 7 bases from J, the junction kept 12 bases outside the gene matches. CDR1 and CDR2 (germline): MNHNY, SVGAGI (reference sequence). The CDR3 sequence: CASSYGMAQGVHTQYF. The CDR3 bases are TGTGCCAGCAGTTACGGTATGGCTCAGGGGGTACATACGCAGTATTTT.

CDR3 residues: CASSFGLAGRRTGELFF. CDR3 nucleotide sequence: TGTGCCAGCAGCTTCGGACTAGCGGGTAGACGTACCGGGGAGCTGTTTTTT. The J gene is TRBJ2-2, the V gene TRBV5-4; 11 bases are shared with TRBD2. Germline-derived CDR1 and CDR2 are SGHNT and YYREEE (reference sequence). The J segment lost 5 bases and the V segment lost 2 bases, leaving 8 bases of the junction unmatched. The CDR3 loop spans 17 amino acids. The variable domain in full, completed from reference TRBV5-4 and TRBJ2-2, reads ETGVTQSPTHLIKTRGQQVTLRCSSQSGHNTVSWYQQALGQGPQFIFQYYREEENGRGNFPPRFSGLQFPNYSSELNVNALELDDSALYLCASSFGLAGRRTGELFFGEGSRLTVL.

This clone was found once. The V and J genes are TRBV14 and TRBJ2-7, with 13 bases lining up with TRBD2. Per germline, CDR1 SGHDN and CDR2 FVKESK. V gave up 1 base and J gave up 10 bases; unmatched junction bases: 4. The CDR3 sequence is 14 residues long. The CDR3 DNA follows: TGTGCCAGCAGCCAAGGGACTAGCGGGAGTGATCAGTACTTC. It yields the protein CASSQGTSGSDQYF.

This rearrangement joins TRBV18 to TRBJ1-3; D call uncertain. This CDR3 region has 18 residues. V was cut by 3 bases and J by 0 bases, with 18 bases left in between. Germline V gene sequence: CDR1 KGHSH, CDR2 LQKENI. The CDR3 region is CASSPVKGNGLSGNTIYF. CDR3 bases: TGTGCCAGCTCACCGGTGAAAGGGAACGGACTCTCTGGAAACACCATATATTTT.

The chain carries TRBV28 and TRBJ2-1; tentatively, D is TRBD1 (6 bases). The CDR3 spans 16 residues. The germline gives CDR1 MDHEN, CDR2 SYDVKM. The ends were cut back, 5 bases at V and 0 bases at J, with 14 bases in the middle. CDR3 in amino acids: CASSVPGVDSYNEQFF. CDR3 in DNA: TGTGCCAGCAGTGTACCAGGGGTGGACTCCTACAATGAGCAGTTCTTC. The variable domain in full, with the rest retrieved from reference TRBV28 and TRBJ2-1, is DVKVTQSSRYLVKRTGEKVFLECVQDMDHENMFWYRQDPGLGLRLIYFSYDVKMKEKGDIPEGYSVSREKKERFSLILESASTNQTSMYLCASSVPGVDSYNEQFFGPGTRLTVL.

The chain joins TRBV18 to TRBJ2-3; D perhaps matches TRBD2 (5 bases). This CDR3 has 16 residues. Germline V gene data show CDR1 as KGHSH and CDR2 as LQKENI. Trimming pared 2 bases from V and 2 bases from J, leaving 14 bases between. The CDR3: CASSPNSDGLTDTQYF. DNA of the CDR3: TGTGCCAGCTCACCAAACTCGGACGGACTCACAGATACGCAGTATTTT.

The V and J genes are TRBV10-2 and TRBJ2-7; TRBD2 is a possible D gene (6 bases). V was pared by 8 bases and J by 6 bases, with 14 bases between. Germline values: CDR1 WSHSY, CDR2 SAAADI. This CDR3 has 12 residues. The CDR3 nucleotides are TGCGCCAGCCGCGGGACTGCCCCCGAGCAGTACTTC. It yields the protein CASRGTAPEQYF.

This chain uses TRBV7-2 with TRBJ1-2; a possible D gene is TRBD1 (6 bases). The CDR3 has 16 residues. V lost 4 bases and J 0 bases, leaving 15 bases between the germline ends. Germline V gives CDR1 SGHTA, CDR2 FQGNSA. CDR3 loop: CASSWKTGKANYGYTF. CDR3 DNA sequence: TGTGCCAGCAGCTGGAAAACAGGGAAAGCTAACTATGGCTACACCTTC.

CDR3 in amino acids: CASSLGQNTGELFF. DNA for the CDR3: TGTGCCAGCAGCTTAGGGCAGAACACCGGGGAGCTGTTTTTT. The chain employs TRBV11-3 and TRBJ2-2; D not certain. V lost 1 base, J lost 1 base, and 4 bases lay in between. Germline loops: CDR1 SGHNT, CDR2 YENEEA. The CDR3 totals 14 residues.

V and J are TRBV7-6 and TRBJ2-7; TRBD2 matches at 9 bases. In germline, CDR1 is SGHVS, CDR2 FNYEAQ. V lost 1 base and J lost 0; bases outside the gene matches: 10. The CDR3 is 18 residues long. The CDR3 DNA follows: TGTGCCAGCAGCTTAGACCCTTTACTAGCGGGCCCCTCCTACGAGCAGTACTTC. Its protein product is CASSLDPLLAGPSYEQYF.

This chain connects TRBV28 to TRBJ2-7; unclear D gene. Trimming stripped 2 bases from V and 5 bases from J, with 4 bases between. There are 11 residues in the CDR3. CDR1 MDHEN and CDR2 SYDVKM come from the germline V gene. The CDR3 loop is CASSLGDEQYF. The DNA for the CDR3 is TGTGCCAGCAGTTTAGGAGACGAGCAGTACTTC.

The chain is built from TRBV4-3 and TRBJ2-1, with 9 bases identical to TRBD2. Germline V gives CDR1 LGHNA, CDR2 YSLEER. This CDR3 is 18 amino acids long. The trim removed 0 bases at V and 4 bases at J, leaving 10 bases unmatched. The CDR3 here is CASSQDLRAGGLYNEQFF. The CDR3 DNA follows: TGCGCCAGCAGCCAAGATCTCCGCGCGGGAGGGCTTTACAATGAGCAGTTCTTC.

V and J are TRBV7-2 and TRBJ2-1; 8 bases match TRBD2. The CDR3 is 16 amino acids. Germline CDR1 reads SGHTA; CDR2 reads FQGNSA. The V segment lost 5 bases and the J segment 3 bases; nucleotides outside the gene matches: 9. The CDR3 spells CASSPFSGNNYNEQFF. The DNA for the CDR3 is TGTGCCAGCAGCCCCTTTAGCGGGAATAACTACAATGAGCAGTTCTTC.

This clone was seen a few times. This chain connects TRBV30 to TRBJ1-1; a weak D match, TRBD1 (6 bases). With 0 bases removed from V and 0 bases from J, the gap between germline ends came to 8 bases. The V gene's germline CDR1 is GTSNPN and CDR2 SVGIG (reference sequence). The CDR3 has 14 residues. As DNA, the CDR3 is TGTGCCTGGAGTGTAGGGACACTGAACACTGAAGCTTTCTTT. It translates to CAWSVGTLNTEAFF.

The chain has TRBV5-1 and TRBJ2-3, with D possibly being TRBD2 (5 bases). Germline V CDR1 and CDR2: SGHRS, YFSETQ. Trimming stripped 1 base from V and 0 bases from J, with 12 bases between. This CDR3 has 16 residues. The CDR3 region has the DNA TGCGCCAGCAGCTTGTCTGGGAGACCTAGCACAGATACGCAGTATTTT. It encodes CASSLSGRPSTDTQYF. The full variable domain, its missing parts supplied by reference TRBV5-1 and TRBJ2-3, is KAGVTQTPRYLIKTRGQQVTLSCSPISGHRSVSWYQQTPGQGLQFLFEYFSETQRNKGNFPGRFSGRQFSNSRSEMNVSTLELGDSALYLCASSLSGRPSTDTQYFGPGTRLTVL.